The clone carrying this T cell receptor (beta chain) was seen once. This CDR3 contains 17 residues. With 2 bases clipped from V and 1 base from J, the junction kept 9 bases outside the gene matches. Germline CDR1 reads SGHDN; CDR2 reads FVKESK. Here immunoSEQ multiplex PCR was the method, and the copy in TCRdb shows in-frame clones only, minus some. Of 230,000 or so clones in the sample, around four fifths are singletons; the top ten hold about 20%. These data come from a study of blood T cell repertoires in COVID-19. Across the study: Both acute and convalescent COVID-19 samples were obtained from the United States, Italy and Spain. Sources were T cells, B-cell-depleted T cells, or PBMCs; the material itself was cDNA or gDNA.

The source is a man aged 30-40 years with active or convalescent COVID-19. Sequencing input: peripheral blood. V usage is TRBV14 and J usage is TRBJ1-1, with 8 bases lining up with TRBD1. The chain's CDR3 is CASSQHGTGYPNTEAFF. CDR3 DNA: TGTGCCAGCAGCCAACATGGGACAGGCTATCCGAACACTGAAGCTTTCTTT.